One TCR beta chain is described in this entry. The antigen is not known. 13 Jbeta primers and 60 Vbeta primers were used for the PCR. Data came from immunoSEQ multiplex PCR; TCRdb stores just in-frame clones and leaves some out. This table holds 100,000 to 150,000 clones, 75% to 85% found once. CDR1 is LGHNA and CDR2 is YNFKEQ in the germline V gene. CDR3 size: 15 residues. J gave up 1 base and V 4 bases, and 6 bases lay outside the gene matches. This sample was taken from a study of cytomegalovirus exposure and HLA in healthy donors. About the research overall: Of more than 350 genotyped donors, about 80% clustered with self-reported Caucasian donors. Overall study results and limits: An observed cluster of highly shared sequence variants was recorded as a likely sequencing artifact.

Sequencing was done on a sample of PBMCs. The source of this sequence is a woman between 45 and 65 years old in good health and CMV-seropositive. V usage is TRBV4-2 and J usage is TRBJ2-5; the match to TRBD2 covers 7 bases. The CDR3: CASSRGEGLQETQYF. The CDR3 bases are TGTGCCAGCAGCCGGGGGGAGGGGCTCCAAGAGACCCAGTACTTC.